These T cell receptor beta chains were read from a single sample in a study of human thymus T cells. Data came from immunoSEQ multiplex PCR; TCRdb stores just in-frame clones and leaves some out. The sample has 57,000 or so clones, around 94% seen once. The sequencing input was blood. These receptors were obtained from a boy under two years old with a congenital heart defect but otherwise immunologically healthy. The conserved cysteine and the conserved F or W are not part of the CDR3 here. The D gene is left open where the match is weak.

14 | TRBJ2-5 | TRBV18 | . | ASSLIRSTGKETQY
14 | TRBJ1-3 | TRBV5-1 | TRBD1 | ASSSGTAASGNTIY
11 | TRBJ2-1 | TRBV30 | . | AWSGDSYNEQF
11 | TRBJ2-7 | TRBV10-3 | TRBD1 | AIRGTGPYEQY
13 | TRBJ2-7 | TRBV4-2 | TRBD2 | ASSHGLADAYEQY
15 | TRBJ1-3 | TRBV7-6 | . | ASSLGPGGPHGNTIY
11 | TRBJ2-7 | TRBV27 | . | ASSRDNSYEQY
16 | TRBJ2-2 | TRBV4-1 | TRBD2 | ASSQVTSGRVNTGELF
11 | TRBJ1-1 | TRBV28 | . | ASSIVRNTEAF
18 | TRBJ2-2 | TRBV4-1 | TRBD2 | ASSQSTGLAGRSDTGELF
14 | TRBJ2-3 | TRBV7-9 | TRBD2 | ASSLGRTSGGDTQY
14 | TRBJ2-5 | TRBV11-2 | TRBD1 | ASSFKSGGAGETQY